The 18 T cell receptor beta chains listed next were all sequenced from one sample in a study of early T cells in non-severe SARS-CoV-2 infection. TCRdb reprocessed the 5' RACE reads via MiXCR and lists one record per CDR3 protein. Among about 77,000 distinct CDR3 sequences, less than 20% were seen once, and the ten largest hold approximately 2.6%. Material for sequencing was whole blood. The receptors were gathered from an adult who was a healthcare worker with PCR-confirmed SARS-CoV-2 infection or an uninfected control (not recorded which).

The chain is built from TRBV11-3 and TRBJ2-2; D unresolved. Germline-derived CDR1 and CDR2 are SGHNT and YENEEA. The CDR3 covers 14 residues. Trimming removed 7 bases at V and 1 base at J, with 10 bases between. For the CDR3, the DNA is TGTGCCAGCACTAGGACCGGGAACACCGGGGAGCTGTTTTTT. Protein product: CASTRTGNTGELFF.

The rearrangement links TRBV10-1 to TRBJ2-1; D is perhaps TRBD1 or TRBD2 (5 bases each). The CDR3 covers 16 residues. The V and J ends lost 2 bases and 6 bases respectively, with 17 bases between them. Germline V gene lookup returns CDR1 WNHNN and CDR2 SYGVQD (reference sequence). The DNA for the CDR3 is TGCGCCAGCAGTGAGGAGGGGCGACTTACCCCCAATGAGCAGTTCTTC. It translates to CASSEEGRLTPNEQFF.

This clonotype has at least ten counts. The V call is TRBV6-5, the J call TRBJ2-7; 12 positions agree with TRBD1. CDR3 length equals 17 residues. Germline-derived CDR1 and CDR2 are MNHEY and SVGAGI. After removal of 0 bases from V and 4 bases from J, the junction contained 7 bases not matched to a gene. The CDR3 protein is CASSYSGQGAPGYEQYF. The CDR3 DNA follows: TGTGCCAGCAGTTACTCGGGACAGGGGGCGCCCGGGTACGAGCAGTACTTC.

This clonotype was counted only a few times. A read error may explain this, as a much larger clone is one base away. V usage is TRBV27 and J usage is TRBJ1-1; the match to TRBD1 covers 7 bases. Germline trimming cut 2 bases from V and 5 bases from J; bases unmatched to any gene: 2. Germline V gene lookup returns CDR1 MNHEY and CDR2 SMNVEV (reference sequence). The CDR3 contains 13 residues. The CDR3 DNA reads as TGTGCCAGCAGTTTAACCAGGGGGACTGAAGCTTTCTTT. This translates into CASSLTRGTEAFF.

This chain joins TRBV7-3 and TRBJ1-5; no definite D call. CDR1 and CDR2 (germline): SGHTA, FQGTGA. This CDR3 is 13 amino acids long. V gave up 5 bases and J gave up 4 bases, with 9 bases separating them. The CDR3 bases are TGTGCCAGCAGCCCCAATGTAAATCAGCCCCAGCATTTT. Residues: CASSPNVNQPQHF.

The sample holds a few counts of this clonotype. This chain joins TRBV18 and TRBJ2-2, with a tentative D call TRBD1 (6 bases). The CDR3 is 16 residues long. Trimming took off 2 bases at V and 0 bases at J, with 10 bases between the two ends. In germline, CDR1 is KGHSH, CDR2 LQKENI. The CDR3 here is CASSPLGAPNTGELFF. The CDR3, as DNA: TGTGCCAGCTCACCATTGGGGGCCCCGAACACCGGGGAGCTGTTTTTT.

The gene calls are TRBV5-1 and TRBJ2-1, with TRBD1 matching over 9 bases. This CDR3 has 17 residues. After removal of 1 base from V and 0 bases from J, the junction contained 5 bases not matched to a gene. CDR1 and CDR2 (germline): SGHRS, YFSETQ. This CDR3 is CASSLTTGGSSYNEQFF. CDR3 DNA: TGCGCCAGCAGCTTGACGACAGGGGGAAGCTCCTACAATGAGCAGTTCTTC. Full variable domain (missing parts from reference TRBV5-1 and TRBJ2-1): KAGVTQTPRYLIKTRGQQVTLSCSPISGHRSVSWYQQTPGQGLQFLFEYFSETQRNKGNFPGRFSGRQFSNSRSEMNVSTLELGDSALYLCASSLTTGGSSYNEQFFGPGTRLTVL.

J is TRBJ2-7 and V is TRBV3-1; weak D call: TRBD2 (6 bases). The CDR3 contains 14 residues. Germline CDR1 and CDR2: LGHDT and YNNKEL (reference sequence). V shed 4 bases and J shed 8 bases, with 18 bases lying between them. CDR3 sequence: CASSPRKEGAKQYF. CDR3 nucleotide sequence: TGTGCCAGCAGCCCCAGGAAGGAGGGCGCGAAGCAGTACTTC.

CDR3 amino acids: CASSVGDRDEKLFF. The DNA of the CDR3 is TGTGCCAGCAGCGTAGGGGACAGGGATGAAAAACTGTTTTTT. The chain links TRBV9 to TRBJ1-4, with 9 bases identical to TRBD1. The CDR3 consists of 14 residues. The germline V gene has CDR1 SGDLS and CDR2 YYNGEE. Trimming cost V 0 bases and J 6 bases; bases outside gene matches: 0.

In its sample, this clonotype was seen a few times. This rearrangement joins TRBV12-3 or TRBV12-4 to TRBJ2-3, with a weak D call TRBD2 (6 bases). Trimming took off 5 bases at V and 2 bases at J, with 17 bases between the two ends. The CDR3 contains 16 residues. As DNA, the CDR3 is TGTGCCAGCAGTCAAGGGACTTCGTCCTCCACAGATACGCAGTATTTT. Its protein is CASSQGTSSSTDTQYF.

The gene calls are TRBV2 and TRBJ2-6; 7 nucleotides align to TRBD1. Trimming cost V 6 bases and J 0 bases; bases outside gene matches: 2. The length of the CDR3 is 15 residues. Germline CDR1 is SNHLY and CDR2 is FYNNEI. The CDR3 loop is CASRGQISGANVLTF. The CDR3 coding sequence is TGTGCCAGCAGGGGACAGATCTCTGGGGCCAACGTCCTGACTTTC.

This clonotype was seen a handful of times. The CDR3: CSALIRRDSTEAFF. Written as DNA, the CDR3 is TGCAGTGCTCTCATTCGTCGAGACAGCACTGAAGCTTTCTTT. The chain uses TRBV20-1 and TRBJ1-1; tentatively, D is TRBD1 (5 bases). The CDR3 totals 14 residues. Trimming shortened V by 5 bases and J by 4 bases, and 17 bases separated the two germline ends. Germline CDR1 DFQATT, CDR2 SNEGSKA (reference sequence).

The table lists this clonotype with a few counts. CDR3 protein: CASSETRNGELFF. CDR3 sequence (DNA): TGCGCCAGCAGTGAGACACGAAACGGGGAGCTGTTTTTT. The chain is built from TRBV10-1 and TRBJ2-2; D unclear. Trimming left V 2 bases short and J 7 bases short, with 8 bases between. The CDR3 covers 13 residues. Germline CDR1 reads WNHNN; CDR2 reads SYGVQD (reference sequence).

This chain joins TRBV7-9 and TRBJ2-7, with 7 bases identical to TRBD1. The junction had 4 bases not matched to a gene; V was cut back by 7 bases and J by 4 bases. This CDR3 comprises 12 residues. Germline V gives CDR1 SEHNR, CDR2 FQNEAQ (reference sequence). This CDR3 is CASKRGPYEQYF. DNA for the CDR3: TGTGCCAGCAAAAGGGGGCCATACGAGCAGTACTTC.

The chain has TRBV2 and TRBJ1-1, with 7 nucleotides matching TRBD1. J was trimmed by 8 bases and V by 3 bases; bases with no gene match: 12. The CDR3 is made up of 15 amino acids. Germline V CDR1 and CDR2: SNHLY, FYNNEI. CDR3 region: CASSDGGRGGREAFF. The CDR3 nucleotides read TGTGCCAGCAGTGATGGCGGCAGGGGGGGAAGAGAAGCTTTCTTT.

In its sample, this clonotype was seen a few times. The chain employs TRBV12-5 and TRBJ2-1; TRBD1 matches at 7 bases. Germline V gene data show CDR1 as LGHNT and CDR2 as FRNRAP. The CDR3 runs to 13 residues. V was pared by 3 bases and J by 6 bases, with 2 bases of the junction left unmatched. The CDR3 DNA is TGTGCTAGTGGTTTAAGACAGGGCAATGAGCAGTTCTTC. Translation: CASGLRQGNEQFF.

This clonotype was picked up a small number of times. This sequence joins TRBV19 and TRBJ1-2, with D perhaps matching TRBD1 (5 bases). Germline V CDR1 and CDR2: LNHDA, SQIVND (reference sequence). The CDR3 length is 18 residues. Between the trimmed V and J ends, which lost 4 bases and 0 bases, there was a span of 21 bases. The CDR3 loop is CASSTVTAGPSSNYGYTF. As DNA, the CDR3 is TGTGCCAGTAGTACGGTGACAGCCGGACCTTCCTCTAACTATGGCTACACCTTC.

This clonotype occurred many times. The CDR3 coding sequence is TGTGCCAGCAGCTTGAGTGCGGGGACAGATACGCAGTATTTT. Residues: CASSLSAGTDTQYF. V is TRBV7-2 and J is TRBJ2-3; the D gene is possibly TRBD2 (6 bases). With 3 bases removed from V and 3 bases from J, the gap between germline ends came to 10 bases. The CDR3 runs 14 residues. Germline V CDR1 and CDR2: SGHTA, FQGNSA.